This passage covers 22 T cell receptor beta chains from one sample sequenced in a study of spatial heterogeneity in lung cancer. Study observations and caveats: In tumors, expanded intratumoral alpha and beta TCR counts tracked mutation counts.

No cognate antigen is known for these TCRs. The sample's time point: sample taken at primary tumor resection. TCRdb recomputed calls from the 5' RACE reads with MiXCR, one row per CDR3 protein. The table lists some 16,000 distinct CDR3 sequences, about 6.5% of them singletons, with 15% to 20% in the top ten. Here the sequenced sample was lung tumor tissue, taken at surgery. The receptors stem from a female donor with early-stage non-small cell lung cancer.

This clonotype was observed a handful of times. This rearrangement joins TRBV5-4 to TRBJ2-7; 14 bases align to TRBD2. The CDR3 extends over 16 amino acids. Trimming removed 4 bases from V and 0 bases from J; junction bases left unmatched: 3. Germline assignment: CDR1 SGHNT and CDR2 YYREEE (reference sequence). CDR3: CASSPGLAGVSYEQYF. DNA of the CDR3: TGTGCCAGCAGCCCGGGACTAGCGGGGGTCTCCTACGAGCAGTACTTC.

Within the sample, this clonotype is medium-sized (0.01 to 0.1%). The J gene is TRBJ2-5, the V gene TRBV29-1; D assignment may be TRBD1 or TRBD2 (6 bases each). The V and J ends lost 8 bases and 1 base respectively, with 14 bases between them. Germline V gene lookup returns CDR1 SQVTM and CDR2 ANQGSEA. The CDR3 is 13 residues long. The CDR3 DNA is TGCAGCTCCCTCGGGGGCGGCCAAGAGACCCAGTACTTC. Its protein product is CSSLGGGQETQYF.

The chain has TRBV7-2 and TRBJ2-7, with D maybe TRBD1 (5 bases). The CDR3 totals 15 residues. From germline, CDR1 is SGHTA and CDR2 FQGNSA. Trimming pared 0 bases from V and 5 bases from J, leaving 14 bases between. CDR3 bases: TGTGCCAGCAGCTTAGCTGGGCAGGGTGTCCACGAGCAGTACTTC. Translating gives CASSLAGQGVHEQYF.

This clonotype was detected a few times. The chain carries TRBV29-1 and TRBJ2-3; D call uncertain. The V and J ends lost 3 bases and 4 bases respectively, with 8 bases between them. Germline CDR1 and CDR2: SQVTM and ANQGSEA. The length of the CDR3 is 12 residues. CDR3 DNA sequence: TGCAGCGTTGAGTCTGGGGCAGATACGCAGTATTTT. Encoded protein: CSVESGADTQYF.

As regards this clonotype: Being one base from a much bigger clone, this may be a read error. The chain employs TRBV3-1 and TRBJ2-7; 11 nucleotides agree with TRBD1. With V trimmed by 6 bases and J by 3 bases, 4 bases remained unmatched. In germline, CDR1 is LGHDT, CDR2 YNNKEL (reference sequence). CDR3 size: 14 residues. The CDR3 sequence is CASRGTGGFYEQYF. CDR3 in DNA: TGTGCCAGCAGAGGGACAGGGGGTTTCTACGAGCAGTACTTC.

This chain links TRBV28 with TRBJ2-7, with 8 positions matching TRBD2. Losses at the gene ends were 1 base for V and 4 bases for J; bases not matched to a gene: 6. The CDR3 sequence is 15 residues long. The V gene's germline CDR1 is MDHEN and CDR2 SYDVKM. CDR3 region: CASSLYGGARYEQYF. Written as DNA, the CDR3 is TGTGCCAGCAGTTTATACGGGGGGGCACGGTACGAGCAGTACTTC.

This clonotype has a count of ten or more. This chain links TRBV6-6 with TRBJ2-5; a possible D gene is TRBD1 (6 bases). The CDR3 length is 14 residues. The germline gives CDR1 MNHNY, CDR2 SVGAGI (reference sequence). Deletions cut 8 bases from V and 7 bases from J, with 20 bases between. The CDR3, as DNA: TGTGCCAGCCGAAAGGGACAAGGGGATGGGACCCAGTACTTC. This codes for CASRKGQGDGTQYF.

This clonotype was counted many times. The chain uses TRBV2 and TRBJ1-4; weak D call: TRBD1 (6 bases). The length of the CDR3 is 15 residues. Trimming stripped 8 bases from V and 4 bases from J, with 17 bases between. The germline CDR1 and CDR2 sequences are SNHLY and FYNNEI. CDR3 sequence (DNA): TGTGCCAGCGCACGGTTGGACAGCAGTAATGAAAAACTGTTTTTT. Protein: CASARLDSSNEKLFF.

This CDR3 is CASSSSGTGGNKAEAFF. In nucleotides, the CDR3 is TGTGCCAGCAGTTCGTCCGGGACAGGCGGTAATAAGGCTGAAGCTTTCTTT. This chain connects TRBV28 to TRBJ1-1, with 8 positions matching TRBD1. The junction had 16 bases not matched to a gene; V was cut back by 4 bases and J by 6 bases. Per the germline V gene, CDR1 is MDHEN and CDR2 is SYDVKM. The CDR3 has 17 amino acids.

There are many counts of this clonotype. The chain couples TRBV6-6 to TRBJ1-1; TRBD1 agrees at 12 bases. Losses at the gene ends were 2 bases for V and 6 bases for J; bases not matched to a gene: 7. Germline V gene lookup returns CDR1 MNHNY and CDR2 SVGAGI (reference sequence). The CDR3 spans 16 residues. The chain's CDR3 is CASSYGGQGALAEAFF. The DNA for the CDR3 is TGTGCCAGCAGTTACGGGGGACAGGGGGCTCTAGCTGAAGCTTTCTTT.

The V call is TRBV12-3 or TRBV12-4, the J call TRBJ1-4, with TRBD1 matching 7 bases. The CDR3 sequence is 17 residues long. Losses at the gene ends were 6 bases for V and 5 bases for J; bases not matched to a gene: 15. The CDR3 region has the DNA TGTGCCAGCAGCAATGAGGGGGCAGGGTCTCCCAATGAAAAACTGTTTTTT. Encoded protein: CASSNEGAGSPNEKLFF.

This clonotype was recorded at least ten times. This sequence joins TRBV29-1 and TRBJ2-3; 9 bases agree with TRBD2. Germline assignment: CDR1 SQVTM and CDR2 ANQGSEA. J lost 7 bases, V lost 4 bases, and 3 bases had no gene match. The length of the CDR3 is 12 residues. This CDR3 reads CSVVSGGNTQYF. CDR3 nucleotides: TGCAGCGTTGTTAGCGGGGGAAATACGCAGTATTTT.

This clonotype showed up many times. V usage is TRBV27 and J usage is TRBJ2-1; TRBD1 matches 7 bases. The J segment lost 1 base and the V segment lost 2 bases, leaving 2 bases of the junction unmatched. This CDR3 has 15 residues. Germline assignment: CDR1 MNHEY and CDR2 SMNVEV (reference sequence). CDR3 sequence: CASSLRDRSYNEQFF. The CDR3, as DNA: TGTGCCAGCAGTTTACGGGACAGATCCTACAATGAGCAGTTCTTC.

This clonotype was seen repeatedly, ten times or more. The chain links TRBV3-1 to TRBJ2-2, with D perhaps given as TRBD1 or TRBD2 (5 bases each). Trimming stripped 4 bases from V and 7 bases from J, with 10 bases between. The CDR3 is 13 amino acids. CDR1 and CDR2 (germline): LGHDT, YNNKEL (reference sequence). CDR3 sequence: CASSLRGDGELFF. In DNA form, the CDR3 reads TGTGCCAGCAGCCTAAGGGGAGACGGGGAGCTGTTTTTT.

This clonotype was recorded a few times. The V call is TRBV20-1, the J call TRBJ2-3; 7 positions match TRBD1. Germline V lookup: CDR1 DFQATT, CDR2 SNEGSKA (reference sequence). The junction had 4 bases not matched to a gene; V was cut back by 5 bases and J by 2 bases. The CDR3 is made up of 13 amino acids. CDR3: CSAWDSLTDTQYF. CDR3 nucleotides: TGCAGTGCTTGGGACAGTCTCACAGATACGCAGTATTTT.

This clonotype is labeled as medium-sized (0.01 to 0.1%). The chain's CDR3 is CASSTRTGYYGYTF. The DNA for the CDR3 is TGTGCCAGCAGTACCCGGACAGGGTACTATGGCTACACCTTC. The chain couples TRBV27 to TRBJ1-2; 8 bases match TRBD1. Germline-derived CDR1 and CDR2 are MNHEY and SMNVEV (reference sequence). There are 14 residues in the CDR3. The J segment lost 3 bases and the V segment lost 5 bases, leaving 5 bases of the junction unmatched.

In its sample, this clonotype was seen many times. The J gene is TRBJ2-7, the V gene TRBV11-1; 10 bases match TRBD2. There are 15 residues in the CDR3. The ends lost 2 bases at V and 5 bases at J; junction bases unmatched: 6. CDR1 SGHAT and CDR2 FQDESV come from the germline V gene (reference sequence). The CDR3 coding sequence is TGTGCCAGCAGCTTAACGCTAGCGGGGGTCCACGAGCAGTACTTC. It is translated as CASSLTLAGVHEQYF.

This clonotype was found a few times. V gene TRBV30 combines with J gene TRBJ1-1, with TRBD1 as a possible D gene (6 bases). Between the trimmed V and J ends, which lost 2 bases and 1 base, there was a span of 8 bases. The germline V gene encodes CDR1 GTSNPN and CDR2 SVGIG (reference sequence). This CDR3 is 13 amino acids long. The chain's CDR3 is CAWSQDRNTEAFF. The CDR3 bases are TGTGCCTGGAGTCAGGACAGGAACACTGAAGCTTTCTTT.

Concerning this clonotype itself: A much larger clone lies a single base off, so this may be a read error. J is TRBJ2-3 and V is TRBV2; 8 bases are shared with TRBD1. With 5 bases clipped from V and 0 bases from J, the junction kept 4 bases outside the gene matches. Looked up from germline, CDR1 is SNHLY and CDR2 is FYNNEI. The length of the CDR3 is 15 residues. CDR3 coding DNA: TGTGCCAGCAGTCCTCAGGGGGCTAGCACAGATACGCAGTATTTT. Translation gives CASSPQGASTDTQYF. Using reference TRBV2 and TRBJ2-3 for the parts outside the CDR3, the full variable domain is EPEVTQTPSHQVTQMGQEVILRCVPISNHLYFYWYRQILGQKVEFLVSFYNNEISEKSEIFDDQFSVERPDGSNFTLKIRSTKLEDSAMYFCASSPQGASTDTQYFGPGTRLTVL.

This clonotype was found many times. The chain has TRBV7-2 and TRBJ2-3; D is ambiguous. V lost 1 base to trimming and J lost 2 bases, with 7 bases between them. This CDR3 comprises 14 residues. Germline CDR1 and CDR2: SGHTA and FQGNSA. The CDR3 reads CASSLVTFTDTQYF. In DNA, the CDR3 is TGTGCCAGCAGCTTAGTCACCTTCACAGATACGCAGTATTTT.

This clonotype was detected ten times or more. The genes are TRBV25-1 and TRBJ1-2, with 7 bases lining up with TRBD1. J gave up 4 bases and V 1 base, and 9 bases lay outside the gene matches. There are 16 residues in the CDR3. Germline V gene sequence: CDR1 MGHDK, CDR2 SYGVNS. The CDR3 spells CASSEFLAGGVYGYTF. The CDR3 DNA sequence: TGTGCCAGCAGTGAATTTCTGGCAGGGGGAGTCTATGGCTACACCTTC.

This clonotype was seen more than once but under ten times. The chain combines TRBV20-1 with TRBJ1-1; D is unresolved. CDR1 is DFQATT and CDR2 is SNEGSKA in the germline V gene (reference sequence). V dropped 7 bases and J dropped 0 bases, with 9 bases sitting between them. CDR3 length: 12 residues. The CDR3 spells CSVIQVNTEAFF. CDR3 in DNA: TGCAGTGTTATCCAGGTGAACACTGAAGCTTTCTTT.